The following is a T cell receptor beta chain sequence with its context. Its antigen has not been determined. Per-base quality was not reported, and no clone a single base away is much larger than it. These data come from a study of OX40 agonist ivuxolimab in advanced cancers. General notes on the study: Ivuxolimab was a fully human IgG2 agonistic monoclonal antibody targeting the costimulatory receptor OX40 (CD134). Intravenous ivuxolimab was administered to patients every 2 weeks at six dose levels: 0.01, 0.1, 0.3, 1.5, 3 and 10 mg/kg. Of the 50 to 55 dose-escalation patients, hepatocellular carcinoma was present in 19, melanoma in around 15, renal cell carcinoma in 9 and head and neck cancer in 9. A male proportion of around 83% and a mean age of about 60 years, ranging from 23 to 79, were recorded for the dose-escalation cohort. Patients were allowed to have had prior anti-PD-1, anti-PD-L1 or anti-CTLA-4 therapy, and about 40% of the dose-escalation patients had been treated with checkpoint inhibitors. Partial responses were achieved by three dose-escalation patients, of whom one had hepatocellular carcinoma and two had cutaneous melanoma. Peripheral TCRbeta sequencing was intended to test whether TCR sequence diversity was altered and clonal T-cell expansion was caused by ivuxolimab. The monotherapy dose-escalation portion (N ≈ 57 patients) of the phase I ivuxolimab trial is reported in the paper.

Patients with autoimmune disease history or receiving systemic immunosuppression were excluded from the trial. Peripheral blood for TCR sequencing was drawn from every dose cohort at baseline, at cycle 4 day 1 and at cycle 7 day 1. Samples were obtained from an open-label, multicenter, first-in-human phase I dose-escalation trial of ivuxolimab. Adults with locally advanced or metastatic head and neck squamous cell, hepatocellular, melanoma or renal cell carcinoma were enrolled in the trial. Before TCR sequencing, CD4+ T cells and CD8+ T cells from peripheral blood were sorted into separate populations. Sequences SGHDN (CDR1) and FVKESK (CDR2) are obtained from the germline V gene. Trimming takes 2 bases from V and 9 bases from J, and the germline ends sit 14 bases apart. The cysteine opens and the phenylalanine closes a CDR3 of 14 amino acids. Only the CDR3 part of the read is kept: 42 bases, read in frame from the first base.

Genomic DNA was extracted from sorted cells for sequencing of the TCRbeta CDR3 region. TCRbeta CDR3 regions were sequenced using the immunoSEQ Assay. In TCRdb, the immuneACCESS table is reduced to in-frame sequences with V and J assigned. These tables do not hold every clone; where another copy was compared, an unresolved V gene accounts for under half, and the others remain unexplained. The table for this sample lists nearly 70,000 clones; 86% of them were counted only once. Jointly, the top ten make up around 8.3% of the sample. Points the paper makes about the study in general: Partial responders in the 0.1-3.0 mg/kg groups had among the lowest normalized peripheral clonal expansion, especially among CD8+ T cells. Clonal expansion of both CD4+ and CD8+ blood T cells was observed from baseline to week 6 at doses 0.1 to 3.0 mg/kg. After ivuxolimab, CD8+ T cells had more expanded clones than CD4+ T cells on average. Which antigens the clonally expanded peripheral T cells were specific for was not determined. Low levels of normalized T-cell clonal expansion were also seen in some nonresponding patients.

The sequence was collected from an adult with an advanced solid tumor such as melanoma, head and neck, liver or kidney cancer. The sequence joins TRBV14 to TRBJ2-1; the D gene could be TRBD1 or TRBD2, each one agreeing over 5 bases. The sequencing used CD4+ or CD8+ T cells sorted from blood, collected in a trial of the OX40 agonist ivuxolimab. The CDR3 here reads CASSQQWAGAEQFF. The nucleotides are TGTGCCAGCAGCCAACAGTGGGCCGGGGCTGAGCAGTTCTTC. The full variable domain, with segments outside the CDR3 supplied by the reference TRBV14 and TRBJ2-1 proteins, appears as EAGVTQFPSHSVIEKGQTVTLRCDPISGHDNLYWYRRVMGKEIKFLLHFVKESKQDESGMPNNRFLAERTGGTYSTLKVQPAELEDSGVYFCASSQQWAGAEQFFGPGTRLTVL.